This is a list of T cell receptor beta chains from one sample in a study of human T cells and chemical hapten exposure. TCRdb reprocessed the RACE reads with MiXCR, giving one entry per CDR3 protein. Counted here are roughly 70,000 distinct CDR3 sequences, 25% to 40% occurring once; the ten biggest clones make up around 8.9%. The sequencing used whole blood, collected in connection with sensitization to the hapten diphenylcyclopropenone (DPC). The source of these receptors is a man aged 35 to 55 with alopecia areata. Some clones in this sample may be carry-over from other donors' samples. Both conserved end residues are part of each CDR3. The D gene is left open where the match is weak. Size is omitted from some rows. Given values are once, few, many or a class for expanded clones.

clone_size: few; j_call: TRBJ2-7; v_call: TRBV12-3/TRBV12-4; d_call: TRBD1; cdr3_aa: CASSFGQGAVEQYF; cdr3_nt: TGTGCCAGCAGTTTTGGACAGGGGGCGGTCGAGCAGTACTTC
clone_size: .; j_call: TRBJ1-6; v_call: TRBV5-5; d_call: TRBD1; cdr3_aa: CASSSIGGGNSPLHF; cdr3_nt: TGTGCCAGCAGCTCCATAGGGGGCGGTAATTCACCCCTCCACTTT
clone_size: few; j_call: TRBJ2-3; v_call: TRBV18; d_call: .; cdr3_aa: CASSRTDLGSSTDTQYF; cdr3_nt: TGTGCCAGCTCACGAACCGATTTGGGCTCTAGCACAGATACGCAGTATTTT
clone_size: .; j_call: TRBJ1-4; v_call: TRBV28; d_call: .; cdr3_aa: CASSLEYLSEKLFF; cdr3_nt: TGTGCCAGCAGTTTAGAATACTTGTCTGAAAAACTGTTTTTT
clone_size: few; j_call: TRBJ1-2; v_call: TRBV28; d_call: TRBD1; cdr3_aa: CASSLSGQGGGYTF; cdr3_nt: TGTGCCAGCAGTTTATCGGGACAGGGGGGAGGCTACACCTTC
clone_size: .; j_call: TRBJ2-2; v_call: TRBV9; d_call: .; cdr3_aa: CASSVERGVVGELFF; cdr3_nt: TGTGCCAGCAGCGTAGAACGGGGCGTAGTCGGGGAGCTGTTTTTT
clone_size: few; j_call: TRBJ2-1; v_call: TRBV12-5; d_call: .; cdr3_aa: CASGLYNEQFF; cdr3_nt: TGTGCTAGTGGCCTATACAATGAGCAGTTCTTC
clone_size: .; j_call: TRBJ2-2; v_call: TRBV28; d_call: TRBD1; cdr3_aa: CASSSGQGGTGELFF; cdr3_nt: TGTGCCAGCAGTTCGGGACAGGGGGGTACCGGGGAGCTGTTTTTT
clone_size: once; j_call: TRBJ1-6; v_call: TRBV7-2; d_call: TRBD1; cdr3_aa: CASSFSRQGNSPLHF; cdr3_nt: TGTGCCAGCAGCTTCAGTCGACAGGGGAATTCACCCCTCCACTTT
clone_size: .; j_call: TRBJ2-7; v_call: TRBV20-1; d_call: .; cdr3_aa: CSARGLSSYEQYF; cdr3_nt: TGCAGTGCTAGAGGGCTTAGCTCCTACGAGCAGTACTTC
clone_size: .; j_call: TRBJ2-6; v_call: TRBV28; d_call: .; cdr3_aa: CAGSPLPTGSGANVLTF; cdr3_nt: TGTGCCGGCAGCCCTTTGCCCACGGGCTCTGGGGCCAACGTCCTGACTTTC
clone_size: many; j_call: TRBJ2-3; v_call: TRBV7-2; d_call: TRBD2; cdr3_aa: CASSPGHWTSGSRSTDTQYF; cdr3_nt: TGTGCCAGCAGCCCGGGACATTGGACTAGCGGGAGTCGAAGCACAGATACGCAGTATTTT
clone_size: .; j_call: TRBJ2-7; v_call: TRBV20-1; d_call: TRBD2; cdr3_aa: CSARLADLYEQYF; cdr3_nt: TGCAGTGCTAGACTAGCGGACCTCTACGAGCAGTACTTC
clone_size: many; j_call: TRBJ1-1; v_call: TRBV11-2; d_call: .; cdr3_aa: CASSLAFRGDTEAFF; cdr3_nt: TGTGCCAGCAGCTTAGCTTTCAGGGGAGACACTGAAGCTTTCTTT
clone_size: few; j_call: TRBJ2-1; v_call: TRBV6-2/TRBV6-3; d_call: TRBD2; cdr3_aa: CASSRRGGHYNEQFF; cdr3_nt: TGTGCCAGCTCGAGACGGGGGGGGCACTACAATGAGCAGTTCTTC
clone_size: .; j_call: TRBJ2-1; v_call: TRBV20-1; d_call: TRBD2; cdr3_aa: CSVPTSVGEQFF; cdr3_nt: TGCAGTGTTCCGACTAGCGTAGGTGAGCAGTTCTTC
clone_size: few; j_call: TRBJ2-6; v_call: TRBV7-3; d_call: .; cdr3_aa: CASSSLPRAGSSGANVLTF; cdr3_nt: TGTGCCAGCAGCTCCCTCCCCCGGGCTGGTAGCTCTGGGGCCAACGTCCTGACTTTC
clone_size: once; j_call: TRBJ1-2; v_call: TRBV20-1; d_call: .; cdr3_aa: CSAREGYGYTF; cdr3_nt: TGCAGTGCTAGAGAAGGGTATGGCTACACCTTC
clone_size: once; j_call: TRBJ1-5; v_call: TRBV29-1; d_call: .; cdr3_aa: CSVRDGGNQPQHF; cdr3_nt: TGCAGCGTTAGGGACGGAGGGAATCAGCCCCAGCATTTT
clone_size: .; j_call: TRBJ2-1; v_call: TRBV4-1; d_call: .; cdr3_aa: CASSQGLGYSEQFF; cdr3_nt: TGCGCCAGCAGCCAAGGATTGGGGTACAGTGAGCAGTTCTTC
clone_size: .; j_call: TRBJ1-1; v_call: TRBV3-1; d_call: TRBD1; cdr3_aa: CASSQVLRPPQGVAEAFF; cdr3_nt: TGTGCCAGCAGCCAAGTTTTACGACCACCCCAGGGGGTCGCTGAAGCTTTCTTT
clone_size: .; j_call: TRBJ2-3; v_call: TRBV6-6; d_call: .; cdr3_aa: CASRGAGSTDTQYF; cdr3_nt: TGTGCCAGCAGAGGGGCAGGGTCCACAGATACGCAGTATTTT
clone_size: .; j_call: TRBJ2-3; v_call: TRBV4-3; d_call: .; cdr3_aa: CASSRGLHSTGTDTQYF; cdr3_nt: TGCGCCAGCAGCCGTGGACTTCATAGTACCGGCACAGATACGCAGTATTTT
clone_size: .; j_call: TRBJ2-3; v_call: TRBV20-1; d_call: TRBD2; cdr3_aa: CSARGWAGDSTDTQYF; cdr3_nt: TGCAGTGCTAGAGGCTGGGCGGGAGATAGCACAGATACGCAGTATTTT
clone_size: .; j_call: TRBJ2-3; v_call: TRBV6-4; d_call: TRBD1; cdr3_aa: CASSEQGTDTQYF; cdr3_nt: TGTGCCAGCAGCGAACAGGGGACAGATACGCAGTATTTT
clone_size: .; j_call: TRBJ2-7; v_call: TRBV20-1; d_call: .; cdr3_aa: CSARGYNSYEQYF; cdr3_nt: TGCAGTGCTAGAGGTTACAACTCCTACGAGCAGTACTTC
clone_size: .; j_call: TRBJ2-7; v_call: TRBV7-9; d_call: .; cdr3_aa: CASSARTEQYF; cdr3_nt: TGTGCCAGCAGCGCTAGGACAGAGCAGTACTTC
clone_size: .; j_call: TRBJ2-7; v_call: TRBV20-1; d_call: .; cdr3_aa: CSARISGHGNEQYF; cdr3_nt: TGCAGTGCTAGAATCTCGGGCCACGGGAACGAGCAGTACTTC
clone_size: few; j_call: TRBJ2-3; v_call: TRBV7-9; d_call: .; cdr3_aa: CASSLAGPDTQYF; cdr3_nt: TGTGCCAGCAGCTTAGCGGGGCCAGATACGCAGTATTTT
clone_size: .; j_call: TRBJ2-7; v_call: TRBV7-9; d_call: .; cdr3_aa: CASSSGSGTYVGLSKFEQYF; cdr3_nt: TGTGCCAGCAGCTCCGGGTCGGGAACGTACGTTGGGTTGAGTAAGTTCGAGCAGTACTTC
clone_size: .; j_call: TRBJ1-5; v_call: TRBV5-1; d_call: .; cdr3_aa: CASSLGGEGQPQHF; cdr3_nt: TGCGCCAGCAGCTTGGGGGGAGAAGGTCAGCCCCAGCATTTT
clone_size: few; j_call: TRBJ2-1; v_call: TRBV7-3; d_call: TRBD2; cdr3_aa: CASSNTGTSGGGPYNEQFF; cdr3_nt: TGTGCCAGCAGCAATACCGGGACTAGCGGGGGAGGGCCTTACAATGAGCAGTTCTTC
clone_size: .; j_call: TRBJ1-2; v_call: TRBV20-1; d_call: TRBD1; cdr3_aa: CSARHQGGAIGYTF; cdr3_nt: TGCAGTGCTAGGCACCAGGGGGGGGCGATAGGCTACACCTTC
clone_size: few; j_call: TRBJ2-5; v_call: TRBV3-1; d_call: TRBD2; cdr3_aa: CASSQRTSGKETQYF; cdr3_nt: TGTGCCAGCAGCCAAAGGACTAGCGGAAAAGAGACCCAGTACTTC
clone_size: .; j_call: TRBJ1-1; v_call: TRBV7-9; d_call: .; cdr3_aa: CASRDTTGWNTEAFF; cdr3_nt: TGTGCCAGCAGGGATACGACAGGCTGGAACACTGAAGCTTTCTTT
clone_size: .; j_call: TRBJ2-3; v_call: TRBV20-1; d_call: TRBD2; cdr3_aa: CSARKGLAGLTDTQYF; cdr3_nt: TGCAGTGCTAGAAAGGGGCTAGCGGGGCTCACAGATACGCAGTATTTT
clone_size: .; j_call: TRBJ1-1; v_call: TRBV5-1; d_call: .; cdr3_aa: CASSLAGKGAVSEAFF; cdr3_nt: TGCGCCAGCAGCTTGGCGGGGAAAGGGGCCGTTAGTGAAGCTTTCTTT
clone_size: .; j_call: TRBJ1-5; v_call: TRBV28; d_call: .; cdr3_aa: CASTLQGMGPQHF; cdr3_nt: TGTGCCAGCACCCTCCAGGGGATGGGGCCCCAGCATTTT
clone_size: .; j_call: TRBJ1-1; v_call: TRBV14; d_call: .; cdr3_aa: CASSPWGLGGGGEAFF; cdr3_nt: TGTGCCAGCAGCCCCTGGGGGCTAGGAGGTGGAGGTGAAGCTTTCTTT
clone_size: once; j_call: TRBJ2-5; v_call: TRBV6-5; d_call: .; cdr3_aa: CASNLANQETQYF; cdr3_nt: TGTGCCAGCAACCTAGCGAACCAAGAGACCCAGTACTTC
clone_size: few; j_call: TRBJ1-1; v_call: TRBV9; d_call: TRBD1; cdr3_aa: CASSVGTGATWNTEAFF; cdr3_nt: TGTGCCAGCAGCGTAGGGACAGGGGCGACATGGAACACTGAAGCTTTCTTT
clone_size: .; j_call: TRBJ1-5; v_call: TRBV5-3; d_call: .; cdr3_aa: CARRWKKQPQHF; cdr3_nt: TGTGCCAGAAGGTGGAAGAAACAGCCCCAGCATTTT
clone_size: .; j_call: TRBJ2-4; v_call: TRBV20-1; d_call: TRBD2; cdr3_aa: CSARYSTSALAKNIQYF; cdr3_nt: TGCAGTGCTAGATATTCCACTAGCGCTCTAGCCAAAAACATTCAGTACTTC
clone_size: once; j_call: TRBJ2-3; v_call: TRBV9; d_call: .; cdr3_aa: CASSVGSTDTQYF; cdr3_nt: TGTGCCAGCAGCGTAGGGAGCACAGATACGCAGTATTTT
clone_size: few; j_call: TRBJ2-7; v_call: TRBV28; d_call: .; cdr3_aa: CASSSADQGDEQYF; cdr3_nt: TGTGCCAGCAGTTCAGCAGACCAAGGGGACGAGCAGTACTTC
clone_size: .; j_call: TRBJ2-1; v_call: TRBV6-5; d_call: TRBD2; cdr3_aa: CASSYLLAGVNEQFF; cdr3_nt: TGTGCCAGCAGTTACTTACTAGCGGGAGTTAATGAGCAGTTCTTC
clone_size: .; j_call: TRBJ2-2; v_call: TRBV3-1; d_call: TRBD2; cdr3_aa: CASSQPGLAGNTGELFF; cdr3_nt: TGTGCCAGCAGCCAACCAGGACTAGCGGGGAACACCGGGGAGCTGTTTTTT